This TCR beta chain was recovered during a study of cytomegalovirus exposure and HLA in healthy donors. 13 Jbeta primers and 60 Vbeta primers were used for the PCR. The data were produced by immunoSEQ multiplex PCR, yet TCRdb's version contains in-frame clones alone and is incomplete. The sample contains over 200,000 clones, around 89% of which appear only once. The receptor was isolated from a woman aged 18 to 35 in good health and CMV-seronegative. Sequences were obtained from PBMCs.

This CDR3 reads CSVDEGAFF. The CDR3 nucleotides read TGCAGCGTTGACGAGGGAGCTTTCTTT. The chain has TRBV29-1 and TRBJ1-1, with D uncertain. CDR1 is SQVTM, CDR2 ANQGSEA, per germline. There are 9 residues in the CDR3. V was pared by 3 bases and J by 10 bases, with 6 bases between.